This TCR beta chain was obtained from a study of cytomegalovirus exposure and HLA in healthy donors. The V end lost 5 bases, the J end lost 8 bases, and 15 bases lay between the germline ends. CDR1 and CDR2 (germline): SGHAT, FQDESV (reference sequence). This CDR3 is built from 13 residues. The primer mix had 60 Vbeta and 13 Jbeta primers. The table came from immunoSEQ multiplex PCR; TCRdb's copy has only in-frame clones and leaves some out. The data contain about 170,000 clones, 85% of them seen just once; the ten biggest clones take up 1%. Sample: PBMCs. The receptor was isolated from a boy younger than 10 in good health and CMV-seronegative. The V gene is TRBV11-1, the J gene TRBJ1-2; D uncertain. DNA for the CDR3: TGTGCCAGCAGCGCCAGAGCCGCGGGGGGCTACACCTTC. Its translation is CASSARAAGGYTF. The complete variable domain, with remaining parts taken from reference TRBV11-1 and TRBJ1-2, reads EAEVAQSPRYKITEKSQAVAFWCDPISGHATLYWYRQILGQGPELLVQFQDESVVDDSQLPKDRFSAERLKGVDSTLKIQPAELGDSAMYLCASSARAAGGYTFGSGTRLTVV.